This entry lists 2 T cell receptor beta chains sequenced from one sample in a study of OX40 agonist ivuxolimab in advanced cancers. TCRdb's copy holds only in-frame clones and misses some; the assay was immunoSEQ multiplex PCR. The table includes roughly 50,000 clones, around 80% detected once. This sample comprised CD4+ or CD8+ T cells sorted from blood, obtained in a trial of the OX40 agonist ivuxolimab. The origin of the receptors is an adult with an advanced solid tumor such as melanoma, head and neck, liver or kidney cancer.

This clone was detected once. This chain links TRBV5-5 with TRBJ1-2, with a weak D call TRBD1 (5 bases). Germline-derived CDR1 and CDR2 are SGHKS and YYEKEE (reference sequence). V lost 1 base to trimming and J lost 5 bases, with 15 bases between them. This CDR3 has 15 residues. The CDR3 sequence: CASSLSSGQGYGYTF. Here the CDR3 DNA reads TGTGCCAGCAGCTTGTCCTCGGGCCAGGGATATGGCTACACCTTC. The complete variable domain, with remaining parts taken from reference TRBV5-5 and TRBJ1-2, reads DAGVTQSPTHLIKTRGQQVTLRCSPISGHKSVSWYQQVLGQGPQFIFQYYEKEERGRGNFPDRFSARQFPNYSSELNVNALLLGDSALYLCASSLSSGQGYGYTFGSGTRLTVV.

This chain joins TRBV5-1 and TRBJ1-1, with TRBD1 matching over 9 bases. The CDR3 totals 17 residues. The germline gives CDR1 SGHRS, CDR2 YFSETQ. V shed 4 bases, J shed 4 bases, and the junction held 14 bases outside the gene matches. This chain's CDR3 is CASSIGQGRGLGTEAFF. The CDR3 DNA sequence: TGCGCCAGCAGCATCGGACAGGGGAGGGGTTTAGGCACTGAAGCTTTCTTT. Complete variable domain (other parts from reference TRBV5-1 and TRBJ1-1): KAGVTQTPRYLIKTRGQQVTLSCSPISGHRSVSWYQQTPGQGLQFLFEYFSETQRNKGNFPGRFSGRQFSNSRSEMNVSTLELGDSALYLCASSIGQGRGLGTEAFFGQGTRLTVV.